The 19 T cell receptor beta chains below come from one sample, sequenced in a study of blood T cells in healthy people across ages. A J-beta primer mix and a sample-barcoded 5' primer were used in a second PCR of about 6 to 12 cycles. A single record per CDR3 protein comes from TCRdb applying MiXCR to the 5' RACE reads. The sample has over 500,000 distinct CDR3 sequences; about 51% are singletons. The source material was blood. The receptors shown here come from a woman of 80 years or more in good health.

This clonotype was counted ten times or more. The rearrangement joins TRBV20-1 to TRBJ2-7, with 7 bases that match TRBD2. This CDR3 is built from 14 residues. The trim removed 4 bases at V and 2 bases at J, leaving 8 bases unmatched. Germline-derived CDR1 and CDR2 are DFQATT and SNEGSKA (reference sequence). In DNA form, the CDR3 reads TGCAGTGCTATCTTGGCGGGACTAACCTACGAGCAGTACTTC. Its translation: CSAILAGLTYEQYF.

This clonotype was picked up many times. The rearrangement links TRBV29-1 to TRBJ1-2; a weak D match, TRBD1 (6 bases). V lost 6 bases, J lost 2 bases, and 10 bases lay in between. The germline gives CDR1 SQVTM, CDR2 ANQGSEA. The CDR3 is made up of 12 amino acids. Here the CDR3 DNA reads TGCAGCGTCAACAGGGCCAACTATGGCTACACCTTC. Encoded protein: CSVNRANYGYTF.

This clonotype was counted many times. This chain uses TRBV5-1 with TRBJ2-3, with D hard to call. V shed 4 bases and J shed 0 bases, with 9 bases lying between them. Germline V lookup: CDR1 SGHRS, CDR2 YFSETQ. This CDR3 spans 14 amino acids. The CDR3 reads CASSPQTSTDTQYF. The DNA of the CDR3 is TGCGCCAGCAGCCCCCAGACGAGCACAGATACGCAGTATTTT.

This chain joins TRBV7-2 and TRBJ1-1; 10 bases agree with TRBD1. The V and J ends lost 5 bases and 10 bases, in that order; junction bases with no gene match: 4. The CDR3 is 12 amino acids. The germline V gene has CDR1 SGHTA and CDR2 FQGNSA. CDR3 nucleotide sequence: TGTGCCAGCAGCCAGACAGGGGGCAGAGCTTTCTTT. Translating it yields CASSQTGGRAFF.

The chain is built from TRBV5-1 and TRBJ2-5, with TRBD1 matching 7 bases. V lost 0 bases, J lost 1 base, and 3 bases stayed unmatched. The CDR3 totals 15 residues. In germline, CDR1 is SGHRS, CDR2 YFSETQ. CDR3 DNA sequence: TGCGCCAGCAGCTTGGGACAGGGACCCCAAGAGACCCAGTACTTC. Its protein is CASSLGQGPQETQYF.

The chain links TRBV29-1 to TRBJ2-2; D gene uncertain. Germline CDR1 is SQVTM and CDR2 is ANQGSEA. Trimming removed 5 bases from V and 0 bases from J, with 13 bases in between. The CDR3 is 15 amino acids. CDR3 DNA: TGCAGCGTTAGTAGGGTGGACGCGAACACCGGGGAGCTGTTTTTT. Amino acids: CSVSRVDANTGELFF.

Concerning this clonotype itself: This clone may be a read error of a much larger clone one base away. The gene calls are TRBV7-2 and TRBJ2-4; D possibly corresponds to TRBD2 (5 bases). Near its end, the DNA agrees better with TRBJ2-1, so the J call may be wrong. The CDR3 consists of 13 residues. Germline assignment: CDR1 SGHTA and CDR2 FQGNSA. CDR3 amino acids: CASSLDFTYEQFF. The CDR3 nucleotides are TGTGCCAGCAGCTTGGACTTCACCTACGAGCAGTTCTTC.

The CDR3 bases are TGCAGTGTTAGGGGACAGGGGGGGGTTGAGCAGTTCTTC. This codes for CSVRGQGGVEQFF. The chain recombines TRBV20-1 with TRBJ2-1; 11 bases agree with TRBD1. With 7 bases clipped from V and 9 bases from J, the junction kept 8 bases outside the gene matches. Germline V CDR1 and CDR2: DFQATT, SNEGSKA (reference sequence). The CDR3 extends over 13 amino acids.

This clonotype showed up just once. J is TRBJ2-5 and V is TRBV5-5; D gene unclear. Deletions cut 0 bases from V and 2 bases from J, with 11 bases between. CDR1 and CDR2 from the germline V gene are SGHKS and YYEKEE (reference sequence). The CDR3 loop spans 15 amino acids. This CDR3 is CASSLVRTVQETQYF. The CDR3 bases are TGTGCCAGCAGCTTGGTGAGGACGGTGCAAGAGACCCAGTACTTC.

As regards this clonotype: A read error may be the cause here, since a much bigger clone is one base away. The chain joins TRBV7-2 to TRBJ2-1; D gene ambiguous. Trimming pared 2 bases from V and 10 bases from J, leaving 12 bases between. The CDR3 contains 13 residues. Germline values: CDR1 SGHTA, CDR2 FQGNSA. For the CDR3, the DNA is TGTGCCAGCAGCTTATCGAAAGCTGTCGAGCAGTTCTTC. Translated, it gives CASSLSKAVEQFF.

This chain connects TRBV5-1 to TRBJ2-1; the D is unclear. Trimming pared 4 bases from V and 8 bases from J, leaving 19 bases between. CDR1 is SGHRS, CDR2 YFSETQ, per germline. This CDR3 has 15 residues. The CDR3 protein is CASSPEIQPADEQFF. The CDR3 nucleotides are TGCGCCAGCAGCCCGGAGATCCAACCGGCGGATGAGCAGTTCTTC.

This clonotype was observed a few times. V is TRBV28 and J is TRBJ1-5; 8 nucleotides match TRBD1. CDR1 and CDR2 from the germline V gene are MDHEN and SYDVKM. V lost 2 bases and J lost 5; bases outside the gene matches: 5. The CDR3 totals 15 residues. In DNA form, the CDR3 reads TGTGCCAGCAGTTTAACCGACAGGGGTTATCAGCCCCAGCATTTT. Translated, it gives CASSLTDRGYQPQHF. Together with reference TRBV28 and TRBJ1-5, the CDR3 gives the full variable domain: DVKVTQSSRYLVKRTGEKVFLECVQDMDHENMFWYRQDPGLGLRLIYFSYDVKMKEKGDIPEGYSVSREKKERFSLILESASTNQTSMYLCASSLTDRGYQPQHFGDGTRLSIL.

The chain combines TRBV29-1 with TRBJ2-5; D perhaps matches TRBD2 (6 bases). Germline values: CDR1 SQVTM, CDR2 ANQGSEA. There are 14 residues in the CDR3. V lost 3 bases and J 4 bases, leaving 15 bases between the germline ends. CDR3 nucleotide sequence: TGCAGCGTTGATCGGCAGGTGGGAGGAGAGACCCAGTACTTC. Translation: CSVDRQVGGETQYF.

This clonotype was counted at least ten times. This chain joins TRBV29-1 and TRBJ1-2; 8 bases line up with TRBD1. J was trimmed by 8 bases and V by 3 bases; bases with no gene match: 5. Germline V lookup: CDR1 SQVTM, CDR2 ANQGSEA. This CDR3 has 12 residues. Here the CDR3 reads CSVEGQVPGYTF. In DNA, the CDR3 is TGCAGCGTTGAGGGACAGGTTCCCGGCTACACCTTC. The whole variable domain, filled in from reference TRBV29-1 and TRBJ1-2, reads SAVISQKPSRDICQRGTSLTIQCQVDSQVTMMFWYRQQPGQSLTLIATANQGSEATYESGFVIDKFPISRPNLTFSTLTVSNMSPEDSSIYLCSVEGQVPGYTFGSGTRLTVV.

This clonotype has at least ten counts. The chain employs TRBV20-1 and TRBJ2-7, with TRBD2 as a possible D gene (5 bases). Germline CDR1 DFQATT, CDR2 SNEGSKA (reference sequence). CDR3 length: 12 amino acids. The V gene lost 7 bases and the J gene lost 0 bases, with 10 bases spanning the gap. The CDR3 reads CSVASSSYEQYF. The CDR3 DNA sequence: TGCAGTGTGGCTAGCAGCTCCTACGAGCAGTACTTC.

J is TRBJ2-6 and V is TRBV7-3, with TRBD2 identical over 7 bases. With V trimmed by 2 bases and J by 1 base, 5 bases remained unmatched. The CDR3 extends over 17 amino acids. From germline, CDR1 is SGHTA and CDR2 FQGTGA. Here the CDR3 reads CASSLWGGKSGANVLTF. CDR3 coding DNA: TGTGCCAGCAGCTTATGGGGGGGAAAGTCTGGGGCCAACGTCCTGACTTTC.

This clonotype was counted between two and nine times. A read error may explain this, as a much larger clone is one base away. The rearrangement joins TRBV10-3 to TRBJ2-7, with 11 nucleotides matching TRBD2. Trimming cost V 3 bases and J 7 bases; bases outside gene matches: 8. The V gene's germline CDR1 is ENHRY and CDR2 SYGVKD. CDR3 size: 15 residues. CDR3 in amino acids: CAISDPLSGRDEQYF. The CDR3 DNA reads TGTGCCATCAGTGACCCTCTTAGCGGGAGGGATGAGCAGTACTTC.

The CDR3 coding sequence is TGCGCCAGCAGCGTGGGGGTGGATCGGATTGAGCAGTTCTTC. Protein: CASSVGVDRIEQFF. The chain employs TRBV5-1 and TRBJ2-1; either TRBD1 or TRBD2 may fit D (5 bases each). CDR3 length: 14 amino acids. The ends were cut back, 4 bases at V and 9 bases at J, with 17 bases in the middle. Germline V gene data show CDR1 as SGHRS and CDR2 as YFSETQ.

The sample holds a few counts of this clonotype. DNA for the CDR3: TGTGCCAGCAGCGCGTTCACTAGTTATGAGCAGTTCTTC. It encodes CASSAFTSYEQFF. The V gene is TRBV7-3, the J gene TRBJ2-1; tentatively, D is TRBD2 (5 bases). The CDR3 totals 13 residues. Between the trimmed V and J ends, which lost 5 bases and 8 bases, there was a span of 13 bases. CDR1 and CDR2 (germline): SGHTA, FQGTGA.